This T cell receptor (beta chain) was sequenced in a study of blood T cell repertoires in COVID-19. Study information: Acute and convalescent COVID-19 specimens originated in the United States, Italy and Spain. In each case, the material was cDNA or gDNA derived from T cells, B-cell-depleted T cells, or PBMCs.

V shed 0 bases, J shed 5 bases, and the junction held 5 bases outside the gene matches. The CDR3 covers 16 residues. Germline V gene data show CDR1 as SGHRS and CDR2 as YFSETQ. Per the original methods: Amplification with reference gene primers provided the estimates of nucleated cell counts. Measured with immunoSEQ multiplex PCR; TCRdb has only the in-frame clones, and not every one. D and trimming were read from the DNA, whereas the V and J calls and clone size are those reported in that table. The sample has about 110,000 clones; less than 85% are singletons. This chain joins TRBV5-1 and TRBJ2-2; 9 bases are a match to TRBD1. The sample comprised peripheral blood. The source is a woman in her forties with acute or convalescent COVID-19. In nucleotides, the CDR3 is TGCGCCAGCAGCTTGGAGGGACAGGGTTCTACCGGGGAGCTGTTTTTT. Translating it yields CASSLEGQGSTGELFF. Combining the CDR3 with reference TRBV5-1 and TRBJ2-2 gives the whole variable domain KAGVTQTPRYLIKTRGQQVTLSCSPISGHRSVSWYQQTPGQGLQFLFEYFSETQRNKGNFPGRFSGRQFSNSRSEMNVSTLELGDSALYLCASSLEGQGSTGELFFGEGSRLTVL.